This is a list of T cell receptor beta chains from one sample in a study of blood T cell repertoires in COVID-19. The data were produced by immunoSEQ multiplex PCR, yet TCRdb's version contains in-frame clones alone and is incomplete. Here the sample spans under 200,000 clones, 80% being singletons. Specimen: PBMCs or T cells enriched from blood (not recorded which). Every receptor here comes from a woman aged 60-70 years who had recovered from COVID-19. CDR3s include the opening cysteine and the closing phenylalanine or tryptophan. A D gene is named only where the DNA matches it firmly. Only part of the rows carry a size: once, few, many, or a class if the clone is expanded.

v_gene: TRBV2; d_gene: TRBD1; abundance: -; j_gene: TRBJ1-2; CDR3aa: CASSEAGGGGGGYTF; CDR3nt: TGTGCCAGCAGTGAAGCAGGCGGAGGGGGCGGTGGCTACACCTTC
v_gene: TRBV27; d_gene: -; abundance: -; j_gene: TRBJ2-3; CDR3aa: CASSATGPDTQYF; CDR3nt: TGTGCCAGCAGCGCCACAGGGCCAGATACGCAGTATTTT
v_gene: TRBV11-3; d_gene: -; abundance: -; j_gene: TRBJ2-7; CDR3aa: CASSLDRGEQYF; CDR3nt: TGTGCCAGCAGCTTAGATAGGGGCGAGCAGTACTTC
v_gene: TRBV27; d_gene: -; abundance: few; j_gene: TRBJ1-2; CDR3aa: CASSFSGGQGNGYTF; CDR3nt: TGTGCCAGCAGTTTTTCGGGGGGGCAAGGTAATGGCTACACCTTC
v_gene: TRBV7-9; d_gene: -; abundance: few; j_gene: TRBJ1-1; CDR3aa: CASSKPVANTEAFF; CDR3nt: TGTGCCAGCAGCAAACCGGTAGCGAACACTGAAGCTTTCTTT
v_gene: TRBV4-1; d_gene: -; abundance: once; j_gene: TRBJ2-3; CDR3aa: CASSHPSGTDTQYF; CDR3nt: TGCGCCAGCAGCCACCCCTCCGGCACAGATACGCAGTATTTT
v_gene: TRBV27; d_gene: TRBD2; abundance: -; j_gene: TRBJ2-7; CDR3aa: CASSFSGGAYEQYF; CDR3nt: TGTGCCAGCAGTTTTAGTGGGGGGGCCTACGAGCAGTACTTC
v_gene: TRBV12-2; d_gene: -; abundance: -; j_gene: TRBJ2-7; CDR3aa: CASRPRRDPSWEQYF; CDR3nt: TGTGCAAGTCGCCCTCGACGGGATCCCTCTTGGGAGCAGTACTTC
v_gene: TRBV14; d_gene: TRBD2; abundance: few; j_gene: TRBJ2-5; CDR3aa: CASSQGLAGAQTQYF; CDR3nt: TGTGCCAGCAGCCAAGGGCTAGCGGGGGCTCAGACCCAGTACTTC
v_gene: TRBV24-1; d_gene: TRBD1; abundance: -; j_gene: TRBJ2-7; CDR3aa: CATSDSGTGLGEQYF; CDR3nt: TGTGCCACCAGTGATTCGGGGACAGGGTTGGGCGAGCAGTACTTC
v_gene: TRBV19; d_gene: -; abundance: -; j_gene: TRBJ2-7; CDR3aa: CASSITTDITYEQYF; CDR3nt: TGTGCCAGTAGTATAACCACAGATATAACCTACGAGCAGTACTTC
v_gene: TRBV2; d_gene: -; abundance: -; j_gene: TRBJ2-5; CDR3aa: CASSEGTVRETQYF; CDR3nt: TGTGCCAGCAGTGAAGGGACAGTCCGAGAGACCCAGTACTTC
v_gene: TRBV9; d_gene: TRBD2; abundance: -; j_gene: TRBJ2-5; CDR3aa: CASSSPWGGVETQYF; CDR3nt: TGTGCCAGCAGCTCCCCCTGGGGGGGTGTGGAGACCCAGTACTTC